These 18 T cell receptor beta chains share one sample of origin, sequenced in a study of blood T cell repertoires in COVID-19. Assay: immunoSEQ multiplex PCR; the TCRdb copy retains only in-frame clones and omits some. The table includes 330,000 or so clones, roughly 90% detected once. The sample consisted of peripheral blood. The receptors originated from a man under 40 with COVID-19, enrolled during active disease.

The chain links TRBV4-3 to TRBJ2-3, with a weak D call TRBD2 (6 bases). This CDR3 region has 16 residues. V was cut by 0 bases and J by 5 bases, with 15 bases left in between. CDR1 and CDR2 (germline): LGHNA, YSLEER. Here the CDR3 reads CASSQDLGLYGDTQYF. The CDR3 DNA is TGCGCCAGCAGCCAAGATTTAGGACTATATGGAGATACGCAGTATTTT.

This sequence joins TRBV11-3 and TRBJ2-2; TRBD1 is a possible D gene (9 bases). Between the trimmed V and J ends, which lost 3 bases and 7 bases, there was a span of 18 bases. The CDR3 has 16 residues. The V gene's germline CDR1 is SGHNT and CDR2 YENEEA. The CDR3 DNA reads as TGTGCCAGCAGCTTCGGACAGGGGACTAGTAGCGGGGAGCTGTTTTTT. It yields the protein CASSFGQGTSSGELFF.

The chain uses TRBV9 and TRBJ1-1; D is undetermined. Germline CDR1 SGDLS, CDR2 YYNGEE. This CDR3 region has 13 residues. V gave up 5 bases and J gave up 1 base, with 9 bases separating them. The CDR3 coding sequence is TGTGCCAGCAGTGAGGGTGGGAACACTGAAGCTTTCTTT. It specifies CASSEGGNTEAFF. Filled out from reference TRBV9 and TRBJ1-1, the complete variable domain reads DSGVTQTPKHLITATGQRVTLRCSPRSGDLSVYWYQQSLDQGLQFLIQYYNGEERAKGNILERFSAQQFPDLHSELNLSSLELGDSALYFCASSEGGNTEAFFGQGTRLTVV.

A single count supports this clone. This chain uses TRBV2 with TRBJ2-7; tentative D call: TRBD2 (5 bases). Germline V gives CDR1 SNHLY, CDR2 FYNNEI. V gave up 7 bases and J gave up 9 bases, with 16 bases separating them. The CDR3 spans 12 residues. CDR3 coding DNA: TGTGCCAGCATCTTAGAGGGTCCCGGGCAGTACTTC. Amino acids: CASILEGPGQYF.

This chain uses TRBV7-2 with TRBJ1-2; 8 bases line up with TRBD1. CDR1 is SGHTA, CDR2 FQGNSA, per germline. There are 13 residues in the CDR3. V shed 3 bases, J shed 8 bases, and the junction held 5 bases outside the gene matches. The CDR3 spells CASSFGRGQGYTF. CDR3 DNA: TGTGCCAGCAGCTTCGGCAGGGGGCAGGGCTACACCTTC.

This clone was recorded a few times. V is TRBV3-1 (or the pseudogene TRBV3-2) and J is TRBJ2-7; no definite D call. This CDR3 has 13 amino acids. Germline CDR1 LGHDT, CDR2 YNNKEL (reference sequence). The V gene lost 0 bases and the J gene lost 3 bases, with 6 bases spanning the gap. The CDR3 sequence is CASSQEIGYEQYF. The CDR3 coding sequence is TGTGCCAGCAGCCAAGAAATCGGCTACGAGCAGTACTTC.

The chain has TRBV13 and TRBJ2-2, with 8 bases that match TRBD1. The germline V gene has CDR1 PRHDT and CDR2 FYEKMQ (reference sequence). The CDR3 covers 17 residues. With V trimmed by 1 base and J by 3 bases, 7 bases remained unmatched. CDR3 amino acids: CASSLAVGQGDTGELFF. CDR3 DNA sequence: TGTGCCAGCAGCTTAGCAGTCGGACAGGGAGACACCGGGGAGCTGTTTTTT.

The chain uses TRBV7-3 and TRBJ2-1, with 7 bases lining up with TRBD2. The junction had 20 bases not matched to a gene; V was cut back by 4 bases and J by 5 bases. The CDR3 has 19 amino acids. Germline V gene lookup returns CDR1 SGHTA and CDR2 FQGTGA. The DNA of the CDR3 is TGTGCCAGCAGCTACTCCCCCCGGGGGAGGGGAGGTTATAACAATGAGCAGTTCTTC. It translates to CASSYSPRGRGGYNNEQFF.

The rearrangement links TRBV6-5 to TRBJ1-2; 7 bases fit TRBD1. Germline loops: CDR1 MNHEY, CDR2 SVGAGI. CDR3 length: 16 amino acids. The junction had 11 bases not matched to a gene; V was cut back by 2 bases and J by 5 bases. CDR3 amino acids: CASSYLQLGGQYGYTF. CDR3 bases: TGTGCCAGCAGTTACCTCCAATTAGGGGGCCAGTATGGCTACACCTTC.

The rearrangement links TRBV5-4 to TRBJ1-1, with D possibly being TRBD1 (6 bases). This CDR3 is built from 14 residues. Trimming took off 9 bases at V and 1 base at J, with 16 bases between the two ends. CDR1 and CDR2 (germline): SGHNT, YYREEE (reference sequence). The CDR3 region is CANRQGPSNTEAFF. Here the CDR3 DNA reads TGTGCCAATCGCCAGGGGCCTTCGAACACTGAAGCTTTCTTT.

This clone showed up just once. The chain joins TRBV7-2 to TRBJ2-3, with D possibly matching TRBD1 (5 bases). V was trimmed by 1 base and J by 5 bases, leaving 13 bases between them. This CDR3 comprises 15 residues. Germline V gene sequence: CDR1 SGHTA, CDR2 FQGNSA. The CDR3 nucleotides read TGTGCCAGCAGCTTAGTAAGTCAGGGCGGAGATACGCAGTATTTT. This translates into CASSLVSQGGDTQYF.

The J gene is TRBJ1-5, the V gene TRBV6-6; 8 positions match TRBD1. J was trimmed by 7 bases and V by 6 bases; bases with no gene match: 11. CDR1 MNHNY and CDR2 SVGAGI come from the germline V gene (reference sequence). The CDR3 runs 15 residues. CDR3 nucleotides: TGTGCCAGCAGGACCCCGGACAGGGTTTACCAGCCCCAGCATTTT. This gives the protein CASRTPDRVYQPQHF.

V gene TRBV11-3 combines with J gene TRBJ2-1; TRBD1 agrees at 7 bases. Trimming at V came to 5 bases and at J to 3 bases, leaving 10 bases not matched to a gene. Germline CDR1 and CDR2: SGHNT and YENEEA. This CDR3 has 16 amino acids. CDR3 DNA sequence: TGTGCCAGCAGCCGTTCCGGGACAGAGAGCTACAATGAGCAGTTCTTC. It codes for CASSRSGTESYNEQFF.

The chain employs TRBV10-3 and TRBJ2-1; 8 bases fit TRBD1. From germline, CDR1 is ENHRY and CDR2 SYGVKD. The V gene end was trimmed by 3 bases and the J gene end by 9 bases; junction bases not matched to a gene: 1. The CDR3 has 12 amino acids. The CDR3 sequence: CAISDDRGEQFF. DNA for the CDR3: TGTGCCATCAGTGACGACAGGGGTGAGCAGTTCTTC.

The rearrangement uses TRBV7-2 and TRBJ2-3; TRBD2 agrees at 9 bases. Germline lookup yields CDR1 SGHTA and CDR2 FQGNSA. V dropped 5 bases and J dropped 4; count of bases not matched to a gene: 4. The CDR3 covers 14 residues. CDR3 sequence (DNA): TGTGCCAGCAGCACCGTAGCGGGAGCAGATACGCAGTATTTT. The encoded protein is CASSTVAGADTQYF. The full variable domain, its missing parts supplied by reference TRBV7-2 and TRBJ2-3, is GAGVSQSPSNKVTEKGKDVELRCDPISGHTALYWYRQSLGQGLEFLIYFQGNSAPDKSGLPSDRFSAERTGGSVSTLTIQRTQQEDSAVYLCASSTVAGADTQYFGPGTRLTVL.

This chain uses TRBV6-1 with TRBJ2-6, with D possibly TRBD2 on 5 matching bases. Between the trimmed V and J ends, which lost 2 bases and 1 base, there was a span of 9 bases. This CDR3 contains 16 residues. CDR1 and CDR2 (germline): MNHNS, SASEGT. CDR3 amino acids: CASSESPGSGANVLTF. As DNA, the CDR3 is TGTGCCAGCAGTGAATCTCCGGGGTCTGGGGCCAACGTCCTGACTTTC.

The CDR3: CASSPRTGGTGELFF. DNA of the CDR3: TGTGCCAGCAGTCCTCGGACAGGGGGCACCGGGGAGCTGTTTTTT. The chain recombines TRBV7-2 with TRBJ2-2; 10 positions match TRBD1. J was trimmed by 4 bases and V by 6 bases; bases with no gene match: 5. Per germline, CDR1 SGHTA and CDR2 FQGNSA. The CDR3 contains 15 residues.

The chain joins TRBV5-1 to TRBJ2-3; 9 nucleotides align to TRBD2. This CDR3 is 16 amino acids long. Germline CDR1 reads SGHRS; CDR2 reads YFSETQ. V lost 1 base and J lost 0; bases outside the gene matches: 3. CDR3 residues: CASSLLAGISTDTQYF. CDR3 coding DNA: TGCGCCAGCAGCTTGCTAGCGGGGATTAGCACAGATACGCAGTATTTT.